These 3 T cell receptor beta chains came from one sample sequenced in a study of T cell changes during pregnancy in multiple sclerosis (dated by TCRdb to the late 2010s). Library construction relied on the immunoSEQ multiplex PCR assay. TCRdb retrieved this table from immuneACCESS and kept in-frame rearrangements only. Not all clones are present; in checked studies, unresolved V genes account for under half, and no reason is known for the remainder. The sample table shows around 100,000 clones, and about 92% are seen once. The ten largest clonotypes hold 1.9% of the sample. Sample: peripheral blood, taken after pregnancy. These receptors all stem from a female donor with multiple sclerosis, enrolled in a pregnancy study.

A single count supports this clone. This chain joins TRBV30 and TRBJ2-7, with 10 bases that match TRBD1. The CDR3 has 13 amino acids. The germline V gene has CDR1 GTSNPN and CDR2 SVGIG (reference sequence). Unmatched junction bases numbered 5, after V lost 2 bases and J lost 7 bases. The CDR3 sequence: CAWSTGTGDEQYF. Written as DNA, the CDR3 is TGTGCCTGGAGTACCGGGACAGGGGATGAGCAGTACTTC.

The chain uses TRBV5-6 and TRBJ1-4; the D gene is possibly TRBD1 (5 bases). The CDR3 length is 14 residues. Germline CDR1 is SGHDT and CDR2 is YYEEEE. Trimming took off 4 bases at V and 1 base at J, with 8 bases between the two ends. CDR3 bases: TGTGCCAGCAGCGCGACAGTAACTAATGAAAAACTGTTTTTT. Encoded protein: CASSATVTNEKLFF.

The table lists this clone with a few counts. The chain carries TRBV19 and TRBJ1-2; D is ambiguous. The CDR3 consists of 11 residues. Per the germline V gene, CDR1 is LNHDA and CDR2 is SQIVND (reference sequence). V lost 3 bases to trimming and J lost 8 bases, with 7 bases between them. The CDR3 loop is CASSIEGGYTF. The CDR3, as DNA: TGTGCCAGTAGTATTGAGGGCGGCTACACCTTC. Complete variable domain (other parts from reference TRBV19 and TRBJ1-2): DGGITQSPKYLFRKEGQNVTLSCEQNLNHDAMYWYRQDPGQGLRLIYYSQIVNDFQKGDIAEGYSVSREKKESFPLTVTSAQKNPTAFYLCASSIEGGYTFGSGTRLTVV.